Listed below are T cell receptor beta chains from one sample, sequenced in a study of post-analysis software for immune sequencing data. TCRdb reanalysed the PCR reads using MiXCR and keeps one entry per CDR3 protein. The data show around 770,000 distinct CDR3 sequences, roughly 50% seen once. Sequenced sample: blood. These receptor sequences come from a girl aged 10 to 17 with multiple sclerosis. Both conserved end residues are part of each CDR3. A D gene is named only where the DNA matches it firmly. Not all rows give a size; the values are once, few, many and, for expanded clones, a class.

j_call,v_call,d_call,clone_size,cdr3_length,cdr3_aa,cdr3_nt
TRBJ2-3,TRBV7-6,-,-,15,CASSLPTGPTDTQYF,TGTGCCAGCAGCCTCCCCACAGGGCCCACAGATACGCAGTATTTT
TRBJ2-1,TRBV7-3,-,-,15,CASSPHLGEENEQFF,TGTGCCAGCAGCCCCCACTTGGGCGAGGAAAATGAGCAGTTCTTC
TRBJ1-2,TRBV7-9,-,-,14,CASSPLGQPYGYTF,TGTGCCAGCAGCCCCCTCGGACAGCCCTATGGCTACACCTTC
TRBJ2-3,TRBV6-1,-,-,17,CASSPRRGTKGTDTQYF,TGTGCCAGCAGTCCCCGCCGGGGGACGAAAGGCACAGATACGCAGTATTTT
TRBJ2-3,TRBV29-1,-,-,13,CSVATSFTDTQYF,TGCAGCGTTGCTACTAGTTTCACAGATACGCAGTATTTT
TRBJ2-7,TRBV28,-,few,14,CASRSRGASYEQYF,TGTGCCAGCAGAAGCCGCGGGGCCTCCTACGAGCAGTACTTC
TRBJ2-7,TRBV29-1,-,-,14,CSVERWDIYNEQYF,TGCAGCGTTGAACGGTGGGACATCTACAATGAGCAGTACTTC
TRBJ2-1,TRBV12-3/TRBV12-4,TRBD2,-,12,CASSPGLAEQFF,TGTGCCAGCAGTCCCGGACTAGCGGAGCAGTTCTTC
TRBJ2-7,TRBV20-1,TRBD2,-,14,CSARKASGGIEQYF,TGCAGTGCTAGAAAGGCTAGCGGCGGGATCGAGCAGTACTTC
TRBJ2-7,TRBV9,-,-,14,CASSVGGSGSEQYF,TGTGCCAGCAGCGTAGGAGGATCGGGCTCCGAGCAGTACTTC
TRBJ2-3,TRBV7-9,-,-,13,CASSPDVSDTQYF,TGTGCCAGCAGCCCCGATGTGTCAGATACGCAGTATTTT
TRBJ2-1,TRBV27,TRBD2,few,14,CASSWLADYNEQFF,TGTGCCAGCAGTTGGCTAGCGGACTACAATGAGCAGTTCTTC
TRBJ2-3,TRBV29-1,-,few,17,CSVGALGEDTHTDTQYF,TGCAGCGTTGGGGCCCTGGGGGAGGACACACACACAGATACGCAGTATTTT
TRBJ2-7,TRBV6-5,TRBD2,-,15,CASSLGTSGRREQYF,TGTGCCAGCAGTCTTGGGACTAGCGGGAGACGCGAGCAGTACTTC
TRBJ2-3,TRBV20-1,TRBD1,-,16,CSATRQGISGTDTQYF,TGCAGTGCTACAAGACAGGGGATATCTGGCACAGATACGCAGTATTTT
TRBJ2-3,TRBV7-2,-,-,15,CASSLEGFSADTQYF,TGTGCCAGCAGCTTAGAAGGATTTTCGGCAGATACGCAGTATTTT
TRBJ2-3,TRBV7-2,TRBD2,-,17,CASSLAGTSGNPDTQYF,TGTGCCAGCAGCCTGGCCGGGACTAGTGGTAACCCAGATACGCAGTATTTT
TRBJ2-1,TRBV27,-,-,14,CASSSSFGGNEQFF,TGTGCCAGCAGTTCAAGCTTCGGGGGTAATGAGCAGTTCTTC
TRBJ2-4,TRBV28,-,-,10,CASGLQAKYF,TGTGCCAGCGGACTACAGGCGAAGTACTTC
TRBJ2-7,TRBV12-1,-,few,15,CASSIRSSGSYEQYF,TGTGCCAGCAGCATAAGATCTAGCGGTTCCTACGAGCAGTACTTC
TRBJ1-2,TRBV28,-,-,13,CASSGLQGTGYTF,TGTGCCAGCAGTGGCTTACAGGGAACTGGCTACACCTTC
TRBJ2-5,TRBV13,-,-,14,CASSLEGHHETQYF,TGTGCCAGCAGCTTAGAAGGTCACCATGAGACCCAGTACTTC
TRBJ2-5,TRBV25-1,TRBD2,-,15,CASSEAGGEQETQYF,TGTGCCAGCAGTGAGGCGGGAGGGGAACAAGAGACCCAGTACTTC
TRBJ2-3,TRBV20-1,TRBD2,-,17,CSAKVLAVARAPHTQYF,TGCAGTGCTAAGGTCCTAGCGGTTGCTCGGGCTCCTCATACGCAGTATTTT
TRBJ1-1,TRBV6-1,-,few,17,CASSESGRGRRNTEAFF,TGTGCCAGCAGTGAGAGCGGGCGGGGGCGGAGGAACACTGAAGCTTTCTTT
TRBJ2-5,TRBV28,TRBD2,-,15,CASRREGWLGNEQYF,TGTGCCAGCAGGCGGGAGGGGTGGCTAGGCAATGAGCAGTACTTC
TRBJ2-7,TRBV29-1,TRBD2,once,16,CSVGRLAGEGWDEQYF,TGCAGCGTTGGCAGACTAGCGGGAGAAGGTTGGGACGAGCAGTACTTC
TRBJ2-1,TRBV6-5,-,-,15,CASRTGGASYNEQFF,TGTGCCAGCAGAACAGGGGGGGCATCCTACAATGAGCAGTTCTTC
TRBJ1-5,TRBV6-6,-,-,14,CASSYRDSNQPQHF,TGTGCCAGCAGTTATAGGGATAGCAATCAGCCCCAGCATTTT
TRBJ2-7,TRBV20-1,-,-,13,CSARPSGLYEQYF,TGCAGTGCTAGGCCCAGCGGGTTATACGAGCAGTACTTC
TRBJ2-1,TRBV29-1,-,once,11,CSALNGPEQFF,TGCAGCGCCCTCAACGGGCCCGAGCAGTTCTTC
TRBJ2-5,TRBV10-3,-,few,14,CASTPGLDQETQYF,TGTGCCAGCACCCCGGGGCTCGACCAAGAGACCCAGTACTTC
TRBJ2-5,TRBV11-3,-,few,14,CASSVRDHQETQYF,TGTGCCAGCAGCGTCCGGGACCACCAAGAGACCCAGTACTTC
TRBJ1-5,TRBV12-3/TRBV12-4,TRBD1,few,17,CASSLHRGGYSNQPQHF,TGTGCCAGCAGTTTGCACAGGGGGGGATATAGCAATCAGCCCCAGCATTTT
TRBJ2-4,TRBV12-3/TRBV12-4,-,-,13,CASGSTGTGEQYF,TGTGCCAGCGGGTCGACAGGCACTGGGGAGCAGTACTTC
TRBJ2-3,TRBV6-1,-,-,13,CASSPLRSSLQYF,TGTGCCAGCAGCCCTCTTCGATCGTCGTTGCAGTATTTT
TRBJ1-1,TRBV10-3,-,-,13,CAIREETNTEAFF,TGTGCCATCAGGGAGGAGACGAACACTGAAGCTTTCTTT
TRBJ1-1,TRBV7-9,-,few,14,CASSLARENTEAFF,TGTGCCAGCAGCTTAGCCAGGGAGAACACTGAAGCTTTCTTT
TRBJ2-7,TRBV7-6,TRBD1,few,15,CASSYTDRVSYEQYF,TGTGCCAGCAGCTATACGGACAGGGTCTCCTACGAGCAGTACTTC
TRBJ2-1,TRBV27,-,-,14,CASSVGSTYNEQFF,TGTGCCAGCAGCGTGGGGTCCACCTACAATGAGCAGTTCTTC
TRBJ2-5,TRBV11-2,-,-,15,CAGSLVARRGETQYF,TGTGCCGGCAGCTTAGTGGCTAGGCGGGGAGAGACCCAGTACTTC
TRBJ2-7,TRBV6-5,TRBD1,few,15,CASRLTGTGSDEQYF,TGTGCCAGCAGGTTAACCGGGACAGGGTCTGACGAGCAGTACTTC
TRBJ2-7,TRBV4-3,TRBD2,-,16,CASSQQLAGSSYEQYF,TGCGCCAGCAGCCAACAGCTAGCGGGGTCCTCCTACGAGCAGTACTTC
TRBJ2-2,TRBV11-2,-,-,16,CASSREHSSNTGELFF,TGTGCCAGCAGCCGTGAGCACAGTTCGAACACCGGGGAGCTGTTTTTT
TRBJ1-5,TRBV15,TRBD1,-,15,CATSEGTGARQPQHF,TGTGCCACCAGCGAGGGGACAGGGGCTCGTCAGCCCCAGCATTTT
TRBJ2-5,TRBV9,-,-,15,CASSVVGRLQETQYF,TGTGCCAGCAGCGTAGTGGGGCGGTTACAAGAGACCCAGTACTTC
TRBJ1-5,TRBV11-2,-,-,14,CASSLDRTGQPQHF,TGTGCCAGCAGCTTAGATCGGACTGGGCAGCCCCAGCATTTT
TRBJ2-1,TRBV29-1,-,-,14,CSVGTGAGYNEQFF,TGCAGCGTCGGCACGGGGGCGGGTTACAATGAGCAGTTCTTC
TRBJ1-5,TRBV2,TRBD1,few,17,CASSEGGTGGWNQPQHF,TGTGCCAGCAGTGAAGGGGGGACAGGGGGCTGGAATCAGCCCCAGCATTTT
TRBJ2-1,TRBV3-1,TRBD2,-,14,CASSLASGDNEQFF,TGTGCCAGCAGCCTGGCTAGCGGAGACAATGAGCAGTTCTTC
TRBJ1-2,TRBV20-1,-,few,11,CSAPTDYGYTF,TGCAGTGCGCCGACAGACTATGGCTACACCTTC
TRBJ1-2,TRBV5-1,-,-,15,CASSSQDPTNYGYTF,TGCGCCAGCAGCTCTCAGGACCCGACTAACTATGGCTACACCTTC
TRBJ2-5,TRBV25-1,TRBD1,-,14,CASSAWTGEETQYF,TGTGCCAGCAGTGCCTGGACAGGGGAAGAGACCCAGTACTTC
TRBJ1-4,TRBV7-9,-,-,17,CASSLSPSGLANEKLFF,TGTGCCAGCAGCTTATCTCCCAGCGGTCTGGCTAATGAAAAACTGTTTTTT
TRBJ1-6,TRBV10-3,-,-,13,CAISGQTHSPLHF,TGTGCCATCAGTGGACAGACCCATTCACCCCTCCACTTT
TRBJ2-3,TRBV4-1,TRBD2,-,15,CASSSGSRERDTQYF,TGCGCCAGCAGTTCGGGCTCGCGGGAGAGGGATACGCAGTATTTT
TRBJ2-3,TRBV9,-,-,14,CAPGGGALADTQYF,TGTGCCCCTGGTGGAGGAGCCTTGGCAGATACGCAGTATTTT
TRBJ2-1,TRBV5-1,TRBD2,once,16,CASSLAGTSRSNEQFF,TGCGCCAGCAGCCTCGCCGGGACTAGCAGGAGCAATGAGCAGTTCTTC
TRBJ1-2,TRBV7-9,-,-,12,CASSPTNYGYTF,TGTGCCAGCAGCCCAACTAACTATGGCTACACCTTC
TRBJ1-4,TRBV15,-,-,15,CATSRRGATNEKLFF,TGTGCCACCAGCAGACGGGGTGCAACTAATGAAAAACTGTTTTTT